This T cell receptor beta chain was sequenced in a study of T cell responses to AZD1222 COVID-19 vaccine. Notes on the study in general: Clonal diversity may have been underestimated, and the donors were mostly white British, with more females than males. Elevations in Spike-specific TCR breadth and depth followed administration of two AZD1222 doses. At 160-218 and 743-854, vaccine-associated CD4 TCRs were dominant, and they spanned spike.

Sequencing was performed with immunoSEQ multiplex PCR; in TCRdb, only in-frame clones are kept and a portion is missing. The data hold 56,000 or so clones, with 80% observed a single time. Second doses at about 4 or about 12 weeks were pooled. For this clone: Its matching antigen is unknown.

The material was peripheral blood, obtained 28 days after the second AZD1222 dose. This clonotype originated in an adult who received the AZD1222 COVID-19 vaccine.

The CDR3 sequence is CASSLSGDPGSYGYTF. As DNA, the CDR3 is TGTGCCAGCAGCTTATCGGGCGACCCGGGGAGCTATGGCTACACCTTC. The chain recombines TRBV7-9 with TRBJ1-2; D is unclear. V dropped 2 bases and J dropped 4 bases, with 17 bases sitting between them. The CDR3 is made up of 16 amino acids. The germline CDR1 and CDR2 sequences are SEHNR and FQNEAQ (reference sequence).